This T cell receptor (beta chain) emerged from a study of blood T cells in healthy people across ages. Roughly 9 milliliters of peripheral blood were drawn from each donor. Primers used in a second PCR of roughly 7 to 12 cycles were a sample-barcoded 5' primer and a J-beta primer mix. TCRdb fed the 5' RACE reads into MiXCR, producing one record per CDR3 protein. The data contain fewer than 1 million distinct CDR3 sequences, roughly 44% of them singletons. The CDR3 length is 14 residues. The V and J ends lost 6 bases and 4 bases respectively, with 13 bases between them. CDR1 and CDR2 from the germline V gene are SNHLY and FYNNEI.

J is TRBJ1-5 and V is TRBV2, with D unresolved. Source material: blood. The TCR was taken from a man between 60 and 75 years old in good health. Here the CDR3 reads CASRWQDQNQPQHF. The DNA for the CDR3 is TGTGCCAGCAGATGGCAGGATCAAAATCAGCCCCAGCATTTT.